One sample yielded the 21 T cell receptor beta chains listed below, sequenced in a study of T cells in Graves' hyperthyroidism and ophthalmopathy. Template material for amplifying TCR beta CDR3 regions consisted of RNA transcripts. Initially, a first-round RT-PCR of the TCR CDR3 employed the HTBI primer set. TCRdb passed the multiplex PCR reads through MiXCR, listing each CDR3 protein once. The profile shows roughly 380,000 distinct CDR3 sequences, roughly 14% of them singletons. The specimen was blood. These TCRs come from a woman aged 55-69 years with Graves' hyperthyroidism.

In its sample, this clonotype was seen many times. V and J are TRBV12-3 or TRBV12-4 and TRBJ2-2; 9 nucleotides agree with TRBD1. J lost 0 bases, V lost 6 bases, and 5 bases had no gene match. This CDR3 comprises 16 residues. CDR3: CASSSDRGTNTGELFF. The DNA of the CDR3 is TGTGCCAGCAGCTCGGACAGGGGAACGAACACCGGGGAGCTGTTTTTT.

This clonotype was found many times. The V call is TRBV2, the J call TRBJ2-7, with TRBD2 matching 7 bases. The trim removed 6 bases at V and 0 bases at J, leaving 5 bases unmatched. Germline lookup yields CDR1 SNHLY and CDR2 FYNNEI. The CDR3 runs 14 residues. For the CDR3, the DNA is TGTGCCAGCAGATCTAGCGGACCCTCCTACGAGCAGTACTTC. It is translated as CASRSSGPSYEQYF.

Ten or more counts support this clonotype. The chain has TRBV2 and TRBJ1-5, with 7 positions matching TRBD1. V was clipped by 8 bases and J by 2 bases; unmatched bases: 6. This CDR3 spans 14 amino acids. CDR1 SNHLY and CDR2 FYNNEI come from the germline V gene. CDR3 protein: CASGDSFGNQPQHF. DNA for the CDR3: TGTGCCAGCGGGGACAGCTTCGGCAATCAGCCCCAGCATTTT.

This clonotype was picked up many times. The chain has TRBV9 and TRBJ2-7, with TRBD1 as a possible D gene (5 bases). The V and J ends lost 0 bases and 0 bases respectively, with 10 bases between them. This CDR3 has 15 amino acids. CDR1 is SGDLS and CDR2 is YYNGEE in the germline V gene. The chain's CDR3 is CASSVGAGFSYEQYF. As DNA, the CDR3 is TGTGCCAGCAGCGTAGGGGCAGGGTTCTCCTACGAGCAGTACTTC. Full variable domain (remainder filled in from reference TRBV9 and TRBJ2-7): DSGVTQTPKHLITATGQRVTLRCSPRSGDLSVYWYQQSLDQGLQFLIQYYNGEERAKGNILERFSAQQFPDLHSELNLSSLELGDSALYFCASSVGAGFSYEQYFGPGTRLTVT.

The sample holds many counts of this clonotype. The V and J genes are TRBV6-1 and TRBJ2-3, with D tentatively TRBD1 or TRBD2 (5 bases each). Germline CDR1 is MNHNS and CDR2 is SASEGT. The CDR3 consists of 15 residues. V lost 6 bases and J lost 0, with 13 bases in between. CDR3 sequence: CASRSGTVSTDTQYF. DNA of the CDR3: TGTGCCAGCAGGTCCGGGACGGTGAGCACAGATACGCAGTATTTT.

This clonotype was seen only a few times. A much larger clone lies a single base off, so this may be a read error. CDR3 protein: CASSPSGQGGHTEAFF. As DNA, the CDR3 is TGTGCCAGCAGTCCCTCTGGACAGGGCGGCCACACTGAAGCTTTCTTT. J is TRBJ1-1 and V is TRBV28; the match to TRBD1 covers 8 bases. CDR3 length equals 16 residues. The J segment lost 3 bases and the V segment lost 5 bases, leaving 11 bases of the junction unmatched. Germline V gives CDR1 MDHEN, CDR2 SYDVKM.

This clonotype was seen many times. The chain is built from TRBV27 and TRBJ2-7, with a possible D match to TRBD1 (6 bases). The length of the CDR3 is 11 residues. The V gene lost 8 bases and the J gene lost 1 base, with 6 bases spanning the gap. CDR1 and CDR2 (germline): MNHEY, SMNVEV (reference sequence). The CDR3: CASGQSYEQYF. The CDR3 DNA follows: TGTGCCAGCGGACAGTCCTACGAGCAGTACTTC.

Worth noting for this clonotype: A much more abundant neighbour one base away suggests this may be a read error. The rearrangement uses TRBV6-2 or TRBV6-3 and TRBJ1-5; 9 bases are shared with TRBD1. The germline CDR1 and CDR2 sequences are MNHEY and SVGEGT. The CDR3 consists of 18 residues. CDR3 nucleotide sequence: TGTGCCAGCAGCGTGGACAGGGGACACCCCTATAGCAGTCAGCCCCAGCATTTT. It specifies CASSVDRGHPYSSQPQHF.

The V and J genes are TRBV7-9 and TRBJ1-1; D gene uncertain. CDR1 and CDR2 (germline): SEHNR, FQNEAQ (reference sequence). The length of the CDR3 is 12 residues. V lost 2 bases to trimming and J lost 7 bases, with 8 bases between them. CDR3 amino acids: CASSLIGGEAFF. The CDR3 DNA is TGTGCCAGCAGCTTAATCGGAGGTGAAGCTTTCTTT.

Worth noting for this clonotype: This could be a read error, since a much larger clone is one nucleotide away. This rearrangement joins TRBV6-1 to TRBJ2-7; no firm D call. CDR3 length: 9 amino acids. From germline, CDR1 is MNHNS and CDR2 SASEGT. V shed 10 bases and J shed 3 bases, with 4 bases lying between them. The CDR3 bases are TGTGCCACCGGCTACGAGCAGTACTTC. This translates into CATGYEQYF.

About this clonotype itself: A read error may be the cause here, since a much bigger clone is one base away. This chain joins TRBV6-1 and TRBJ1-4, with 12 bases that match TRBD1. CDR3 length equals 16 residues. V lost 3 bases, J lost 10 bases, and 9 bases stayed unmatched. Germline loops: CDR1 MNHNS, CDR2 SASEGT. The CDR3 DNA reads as TGTGCCAGCAGTGATATGTGGGACAGGGGGCGTGGAAAACTGTTTTTT. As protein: CASSDMWDRGRGKLFF.

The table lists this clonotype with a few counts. CDR3 bases: TGTGCCAGCAGCGTAGGGCAGAGGGACAATGAGCAGTTCTTC. It yields the protein CASSVGQRDNEQFF. The rearrangement uses TRBV9 and TRBJ2-1; a weak D match, TRBD2 (5 bases). The CDR3 sequence is 14 residues long. Germline values: CDR1 SGDLS, CDR2 YYNGEE. Trimming took off 0 bases at V and 5 bases at J, with 9 bases between the two ends.

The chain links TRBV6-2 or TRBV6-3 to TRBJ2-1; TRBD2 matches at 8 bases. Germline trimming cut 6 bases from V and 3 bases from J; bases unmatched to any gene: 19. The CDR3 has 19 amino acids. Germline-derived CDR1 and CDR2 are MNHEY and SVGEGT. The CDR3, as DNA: TGTGCCAGCAGCATGGGACCAGCGGGAGATGGGGTGGGCTACAATGAGCAGTTCTTC. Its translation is CASSMGPAGDGVGYNEQFF.

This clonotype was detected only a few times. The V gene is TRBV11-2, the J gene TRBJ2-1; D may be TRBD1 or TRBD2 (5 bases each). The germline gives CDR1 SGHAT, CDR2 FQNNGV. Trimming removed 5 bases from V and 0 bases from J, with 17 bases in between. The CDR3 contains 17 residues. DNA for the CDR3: TGTGCCAGCAGCGAGGGGCGACAGCGAAGCTCCTACAATGAGCAGTTCTTC. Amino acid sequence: CASSEGRQRSSYNEQFF.

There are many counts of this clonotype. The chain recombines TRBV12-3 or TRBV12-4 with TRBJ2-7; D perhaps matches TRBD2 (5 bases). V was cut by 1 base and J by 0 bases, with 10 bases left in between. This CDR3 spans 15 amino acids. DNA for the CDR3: TGTGCCAGCAGTTTAGGGCCGGGGAGCTCCTACGAGCAGTACTTC. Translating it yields CASSLGPGSSYEQYF.

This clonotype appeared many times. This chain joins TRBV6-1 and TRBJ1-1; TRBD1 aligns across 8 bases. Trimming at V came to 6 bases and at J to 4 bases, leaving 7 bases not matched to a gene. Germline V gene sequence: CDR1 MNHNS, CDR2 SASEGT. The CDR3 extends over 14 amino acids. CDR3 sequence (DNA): TGTGCCAGCAGCCTCGACAGGGGAGTCACTGAAGCTTTCTTT. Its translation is CASSLDRGVTEAFF.

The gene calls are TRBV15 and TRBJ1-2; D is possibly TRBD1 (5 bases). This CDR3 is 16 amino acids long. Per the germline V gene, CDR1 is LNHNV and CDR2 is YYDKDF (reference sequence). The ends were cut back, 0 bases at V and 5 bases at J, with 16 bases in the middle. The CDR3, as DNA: TGTGCCACCAGCAGAGATTTAAGCCAGGGACTTTATGGCTACACCTTC. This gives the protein CATSRDLSQGLYGYTF.

CDR3 coding DNA: TGTGCCAGCAGTTACGAGCGGGGGTCCTACAATGAGCAGTTCTTC. Amino acid sequence: CASSYERGSYNEQFF. This chain connects TRBV25-1 to TRBJ2-1, with 8 bases aligning to TRBD2. Trimming at V came to 5 bases and at J to 1 base, leaving 4 bases not matched to a gene. Germline V gene data show CDR1 as MGHDK and CDR2 as SYGVNS. The CDR3 is 15 residues long.

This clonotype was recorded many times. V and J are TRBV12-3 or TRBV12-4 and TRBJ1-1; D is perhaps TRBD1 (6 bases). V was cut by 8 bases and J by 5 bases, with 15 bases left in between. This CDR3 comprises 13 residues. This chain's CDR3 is CASGYSRGTEAFF. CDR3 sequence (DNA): TGTGCCAGCGGATACAGCAGGGGAACTGAAGCTTTCTTT.

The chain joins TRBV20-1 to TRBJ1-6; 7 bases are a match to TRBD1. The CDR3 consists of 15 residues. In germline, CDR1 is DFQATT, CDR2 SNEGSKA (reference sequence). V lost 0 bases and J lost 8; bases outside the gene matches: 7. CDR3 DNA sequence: TGCAGTGCTAGAGATCTCAGCCAGGGGGATTCACCCCTCCACTTT. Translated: CSARDLSQGDSPLHF.

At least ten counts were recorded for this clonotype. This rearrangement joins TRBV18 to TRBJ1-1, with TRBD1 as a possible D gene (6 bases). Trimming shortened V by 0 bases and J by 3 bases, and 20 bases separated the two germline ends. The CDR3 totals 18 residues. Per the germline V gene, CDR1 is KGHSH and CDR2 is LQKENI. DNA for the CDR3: TGTGCCAGCTCACCACCGAGGGGGACCCGAGGAGACTACACTGAAGCTTTCTTT. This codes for CASSPPRGTRGDYTEAFF.